These T cell receptor beta chains were read from a single sample in a study of T-cell reconstitution after alpha-beta-depleted transplantation in children. TCRdb recomputed calls from the PCR reads with MiXCR, one row per CDR3 protein. Altogether around 600,000 distinct CDR3 sequences are present, about 10% being singletons, with the ten largest covering about 4.3%. Sequencing used PBMCs from the stem cell graft donor, obtained from the stem cell graft. These TCRs come from a human donor who donated a stem cell graft to a child with acute myeloid leukemia. The CDR3 runs from the conserved cysteine through the conserved F or W. D genes are given only for firm matches. Some rows mark clone size as missing; the rest say once, few, many or name a class of expanded clone.

>-|TRBV20-1|TRBJ2-3|many
CSVDPAEFRDTQYF
TGCAGTGTTGACCCGGCGGAGTTTAGAGATACGCAGTATTTT
>TRBD1|TRBV11-1|TRBJ2-7|-
CASSLEPPGQGVGISYEQYF
TGTGCCAGCAGCTTAGAGCCACCGGGACAGGGGGTTGGTATCTCCTACGAGCAGTACTTC
>TRBD2|TRBV7-9|TRBJ2-5|few
CASSLQAGAETQYF
TGTGCCAGCAGCTTACAAGCGGGAGCAGAGACCCAGTACTTC
>-|TRBV5-1|TRBJ1-1|many
CASSFDLVEAFF
TGCGCCAGCAGCTTCGACCTGGTTGAAGCTTTCTTT
>-|TRBV5-1|TRBJ2-2|-
CASSLDRAGAGELFF
TGCGCCAGCAGCTTGGACCGGGCTGGGGCCGGGGAGCTGTTTTTT
>TRBD2|TRBV6-2/TRBV6-3|TRBJ2-3|few
CASSYIPGRAADTQYF
TGTGCCAGCAGTTACATACCGGGGAGGGCCGCAGATACGCAGTATTTT
>-|TRBV29-1|TRBJ1-1|-
CTTNQGIGEAFF
TGCACCACGAACCAGGGGATTGGGGAAGCTTTCTTT
>-|TRBV15|TRBJ1-2|-
CATSRDSSVQEANYGYTF
TGTGCCACCAGCAGAGATTCTTCGGTACAGGAGGCCAACTATGGCTACACCTTC
>TRBD2|TRBV20-1|TRBJ2-7|few
CSARNSGRAVTEQYF
TGCAGTGCTAGAAATAGCGGGAGGGCCGTTACTGAGCAGTACTTC
>TRBD1|TRBV14|TRBJ2-1|few
CASSQTGPQFF
TGTGCCAGCAGCCAGACAGGGCCGCAGTTCTTC
>TRBD2|TRBV7-2|TRBJ2-1|few
CASSLLSGRGSYNEQFF
TGTGCCAGCAGCCTCCTTAGCGGGAGGGGTTCCTACAATGAGCAGTTCTTC
>TRBD1|TRBV28|TRBJ2-1|-
CASSLSRDSSIF
TGTGCCAGCAGCTTAAGCCGGGACAGTTCGATCTTC
>-|TRBV5-1|TRBJ2-3|many
CASSLALADTQYF
TGCGCCAGCAGCTTGGCCCTGGCAGATACGCAGTATTTT
>-|TRBV20-1|TRBJ2-6|few
CSARTDSGANVLTF
TGCAGTGCTAGGACGGACTCTGGGGCCAACGTCCTGACTTTC
>-|TRBV7-8|TRBJ2-2|-
CASSLPQETGELFF
TGTGCCAGCAGCTTACCCCAAGAGACCGGGGAGCTGTTTTTT
>-|TRBV7-2|TRBJ1-1|-
CASSLRAPRTEAFF
TGTGCCAGCAGCCTCAGGGCCCCTAGGACTGAAGCTTTCTTT
>TRBD2|TRBV5-1|TRBJ2-4|many
CASSLISGRPDIQYF
TGCGCCAGCAGCTTGATTAGCGGGAGGCCGGACATTCAGTACTTC
>-|TRBV15|TRBJ2-1|few
CATSRDFPRAAYNEQFF
TGTGCCACCAGCAGAGATTTCCCTCGAGCGGCCTACAATGAGCAGTTCTTC
>-|TRBV7-2|TRBJ2-1|few
CASSPPRTLNEQFF
TGTGCCAGCAGCCCACCGAGGACCCTCAATGAGCAGTTCTTC
>TRBD1|TRBV5-1|TRBJ1-1|many
CASSARQGGGTEAFF
TGCGCCAGCAGCGCCCGACAGGGTGGGGGGACTGAAGCTTTCTTT
>TRBD2|TRBV7-9|TRBJ2-1|few
CASSPQLAEGNEQFF
TGTGCCAGCAGCCCTCAGCTAGCGGAAGGCAATGAGCAGTTCTTC
>TRBD2|TRBV7-9|TRBJ2-1|few
CASSPPGLAGTYNEQFF
TGTGCCAGCAGCCCACCAGGACTAGCGGGTACATACAATGAGCAGTTCTTC
>-|TRBV7-6|TRBJ2-1|-
CASRSTDNEQFF
TGTGCCAGCCGATCGACGGACAATGAGCAGTTCTTC
>-|TRBV9|TRBJ2-7|-
CASSVGRSIDYEQYF
TGTGCCAGCAGCGTAGGGCGCTCTATCGACTACGAGCAGTACTTC
>TRBD2|TRBV20-1|TRBJ2-7|few
CSAFTSGRPYEQYF
TGCAGTGCTTTCACTAGCGGGAGGCCCTACGAGCAGTACTTC
>TRBD2|TRBV10-2|TRBJ2-3|-
CASRASGASTDTQYF
TGCGCCAGCAGAGCTAGCGGGGCTAGCACAGATACGCAGTATTTT
>-|TRBV14|TRBJ2-2|many
CASSLHRSPATGELFF
TGTGCCAGCAGCCTCCACAGGTCCCCGGCCACCGGGGAGCTGTTTTTT
>TRBD2|TRBV6-2/TRBV6-3|TRBJ2-7|-
CASSYWSSGSSYEQYF
TGTGCCAGCAGTTACTGGTCTAGCGGGAGCTCCTACGAGCAGTACTTC
>TRBD1|TRBV29-1|TRBJ1-2|-
CSVAYRGSYGYTF
TGCAGCGTCGCTTACAGGGGTTCTTATGGCTACACCTTC
>TRBD2|TRBV29-1|TRBJ2-7|few
CSVQTSGSYEQYF
TGCAGCGTTCAGACTAGCGGATCCTACGAGCAGTACTTC
>-|TRBV7-9|TRBJ1-6|-
CASSYQGSYNSPLHF
TGTGCCAGCAGCTATCAGGGCTCCTATAATTCACCCCTCCACTTT
>-|TRBV4-3|TRBJ2-3|few
CASSQDPELGTDTQYF
TGCGCCAGCAGCCAAGATCCGGAGCTGGGGACAGATACGCAGTATTTT
>-|TRBV20-1|TRBJ2-5|few
CSALPGQETQYF
TGCAGTGCTCTCCCGGGCCAAGAGACCCAGTACTTC
>-|TRBV20-1|TRBJ2-1|-
CSARRLAQLYNEQFF
TGCAGTGCTAGAAGGCTAGCCCAACTCTACAATGAGCAGTTCTTC
>-|TRBV12-3/TRBV12-4|TRBJ2-3|many
CASSLRDPSTDTQYF
TGTGCCAGCAGTCTTCGGGACCCAAGCACAGATACGCAGTATTTT
>-|TRBV20-1|TRBJ1-2|many
CSASKTPQTGYTF
TGCAGTGCTAGTAAGACACCCCAAACAGGCTACACCTTC
>TRBD2|TRBV5-6|TRBJ2-2|few
CASSSRDYRRTGELFF
TGTGCCAGCAGCTCCCGGGACTATCGGAGGACCGGGGAGCTGTTTTTT
>-|TRBV9|TRBJ2-7|few
CASSTLTGSYEQYF
TGTGCCAGCAGCACCCTGACAGGTTCCTACGAGCAGTACTTC
>TRBD2|TRBV9|TRBJ2-1|-
CASSEALLPGLVHSYNEQFF
TGTGCCAGCAGCGAGGCCCTCCTCCCGGGACTAGTTCACTCCTACAATGAGCAGTTCTTC